This T cell receptor beta chain originates from a study of T cell repertoires in cytomegalovirus infection. From the reads, TCRdb called clonotypes with MiXCR, one entry per CDR3 protein. Here the sample spans about 500,000 distinct CDR3 sequences, 30% to 35% being singletons. This CDR3 has 15 amino acids. V was shortened by 4 bases and J by 0 bases, with 13 bases between the two germline ends. CDR1 is SGHNT and CDR2 is YYREEE in the germline V gene (reference sequence). Notes on this clonotype: The antigen remains unidentified.

The rearrangement uses TRBV5-4 and TRBJ2-5; D possibly corresponds to TRBD2 (5 bases). The source material was cultured PBMCs, sampled from culture after CMV antigen stimulation. This sequence was found in a human donor in good health (CMV status not recorded). Some clones in this sample may be carry-over from other donors' samples. The CDR3 DNA sequence: TGTGCCAGCAGCCCAGGACTCGCGTACCAAGAGACCCAGTACTTC. Translating it yields CASSPGLAYQETQYF.